Listed here are 8 T cell receptor beta chains from one sample, sequenced in a study of T cell changes during pregnancy in multiple sclerosis. Generated by immunoSEQ multiplex PCR, the TCRdb table keeps only in-frame clones and is missing some. Among about 75,000 clones listed, 89% were seen once. Sequencing used peripheral blood, obtained in the first trimester of pregnancy. The source is a female donor in good health, enrolled as a control in a pregnancy study.

CDR3 nucleotide sequence: TGTGCCAGCAGGGCCGACAGATTAAGTGGTGGCTACACCTTC. As protein: CASRADRLSGGYTF. This chain connects TRBV6-5 to TRBJ1-2, with a weak D call TRBD1 (5 bases). The CDR3 is 14 residues long. V lost 6 bases, J lost 7 bases, and 18 bases lay in between. Germline loops: CDR1 MNHEY, CDR2 SVGAGI.

The V call is TRBV7-2, the J call TRBJ2-7, with 8 bases fitting TRBD1. CDR1 SGHTA and CDR2 FQGNSA come from the germline V gene. The CDR3 totals 15 residues. V shed 5 bases and J 2 bases; nucleotides not matched to a gene: 8. The CDR3 loop is CASSVKGQAAYEQYF. CDR3 sequence (DNA): TGTGCCAGCAGCGTGAAGGGACAGGCTGCCTACGAGCAGTACTTC.

The chain is built from TRBV6-6 and TRBJ2-5, with 8 bases aligning to TRBD1. The V and J ends lost 2 bases and 2 bases, in that order; junction bases with no gene match: 1. The germline CDR1 and CDR2 sequences are MNHNY and SVGAGI (reference sequence). The CDR3 spans 14 residues. The CDR3 loop is CASSYRDRQETQYF. CDR3 in DNA: TGTGCCAGCAGTTACCGGGACAGGCAAGAGACCCAGTACTTC.

The chain links TRBV28 to TRBJ1-2; 7 nucleotides agree with TRBD1. This CDR3 has 15 residues. Trimming took 5 bases from V and 8 from J; bases not matched to a gene: 14. The germline V gene has CDR1 MDHEN and CDR2 SYDVKM. The CDR3 region is CASSVTGRGIVGYTF. The CDR3 nucleotides read TGTGCCAGCAGTGTGACAGGGAGAGGGATAGTAGGCTACACCTTC.

The genes are TRBV11-2 and TRBJ2-1; 7 bases line up with TRBD2. V dropped 3 bases and J dropped 6; count of bases not matched to a gene: 2. The germline V gene has CDR1 SGHAT and CDR2 FQNNGV. This CDR3 is built from 13 residues. In nucleotides, the CDR3 is TGTGCCAGCAGCTTGCGGGAGCGCAATGAGCAGTTCTTC. Translated, it gives CASSLRERNEQFF.

This chain connects TRBV2 to TRBJ2-6, with TRBD1 matching 10 bases. Trimming cost V 6 bases and J 0 bases; bases outside gene matches: 5. The V gene's germline CDR1 is SNHLY and CDR2 FYNNEI. The CDR3 is made up of 17 amino acids. CDR3 DNA: TGTGCCAGCAGCCTGACAGGGGGCGCCTCTGGGGCCAACGTCCTGACTTTC. Its translation: CASSLTGGASGANVLTF.

In its sample, this clone was seen once. This sequence joins TRBV6-4 and TRBJ1-2; no clear D gene. The CDR3 length is 15 residues. Germline CDR1 and CDR2: MRHNA and SNTAGT. V lost 5 bases to trimming and J lost 5 bases, with 18 bases between them. For the CDR3, the DNA is TGTGCCAGCAGTCCGGGTCCGATCCCTAGTTATGGCTACACCTTC. This encodes CASSPGPIPSYGYTF.

This chain uses TRBV7-2 with TRBJ1-2, with D possibly TRBD1 on 6 matching bases. The CDR3 contains 15 residues. Germline V CDR1 and CDR2: SGHTA, FQGNSA. V lost 1 base, J lost 2 bases, and 11 bases lay in between. CDR3 sequence (DNA): TGTGCCAGCAGCTTAGATGACAGGCGAAACTATGGCTACACCTTC. Translated: CASSLDDRRNYGYTF.